The rows below give T cell receptor beta chains drawn from one sample of a study of T cells in Graves' hyperthyroidism and ophthalmopathy. TCRdb independently ran MiXCR on the multiplex PCR reads; one entry per CDR3 protein. This sample has 490,000 or so distinct CDR3 sequences, with roughly 22% found just once. Sequenced input: blood. Every receptor here comes from a woman between 70 and 85 years old with Graves' ophthalmopathy. Both conserved end residues are part of each CDR3. A D gene is named only where the DNA matches it firmly. Part of the rows lack a size; the others show once, few, many or a class for expanded clones.

v_call,j_call,d_call,clone_size,cdr3_nt,cdr3_aa
TRBV7-8,TRBJ2-1,-,few,TGTGCCAGCAGCTCAAGACGGGGGGCGGAAGGTGAGCAGTTCTTC,CASSSRRGAEGEQFF
TRBV5-1,TRBJ2-5,-,few,TGCGCCAGCAGACGGGACATCCAAGAGACCCAGTACTTC,CASRRDIQETQYF
TRBV2,TRBJ2-2,-,few,TGTGCCAGCAGTGCCAGTGGGAGTGGTAACACCGGGGAGCTGTTTTTT,CASSASGSGNTGELFF
TRBV6-1,TRBJ2-6,TRBD1,few,TGTGCCAGCAGTCCCCCGCCCCTGGACAGGGATTGGTCTGGGGCCAACGTCCTGACTTTC,CASSPPPLDRDWSGANVLTF
TRBV7-3,TRBJ1-1,-,-,TGTGCCAGCAGCCCGAAAGGGGGTCCGTACACTGAAGCTTTCTTT,CASSPKGGPYTEAFF
TRBV5-1,TRBJ2-2,-,few,TGCGCCAGCAGCTTGGAACCGCGCGGCACCGGGGAGCTGTTTTTT,CASSLEPRGTGELFF
TRBV30,TRBJ1-2,TRBD1,-,TGTGCCTGGGGACAGGGGGGGTATGGCTACACCTTC,CAWGQGGYGYTF
TRBV5-1,TRBJ1-1,-,-,TGCGCCAGCAGCCCCAGAGGGGAGCCCCAGCTAAACACTGAAGCTTTCTTT,CASSPRGEPQLNTEAFF
TRBV5-1,TRBJ1-1,TRBD1,-,TGCGCCAGCAGCTTGCCAGGACAGGCGGGTGGGACTGAAGCTTTCTTT,CASSLPGQAGGTEAFF
TRBV3-1,TRBJ1-1,TRBD1,-,TGTGCCAGCAGCCAAGAGGGACAGAACAAAGAAGCTTTCTTT,CASSQEGQNKEAFF
TRBV5-1,TRBJ2-1,TRBD1,-,TGTGCCAGCTCACGCCGAGGGACAGGGACGTTCTTC,CASSRRGTGTFF
TRBV25-1,TRBJ2-1,TRBD2,few,TGTGCCAGCAGCCGACTAGCGGGAGCGTATGAGCAGTTCTTC,CASSRLAGAYEQFF
TRBV20-1,TRBJ2-3,TRBD1,-,TGCAGTGCTAGTCGGACCGAGACAGGGGGGATAGGTACGCAGTATTTT,CSASRTETGGIGTQYF
TRBV7-9,TRBJ2-7,-,-,TGTGCCAGCAGCCCGCCCCGGACTGTCTTTTACGAGCAGTACTTC,CASSPPRTVFYEQYF
TRBV3-1,TRBJ2-7,TRBD2,-,TGTGCCAGCAGCCAAGAGATCGGGACTAGCGGTCTTGGGCAGTACTTC,CASSQEIGTSGLGQYF
TRBV5-1,TRBJ1-2,-,-,TGCGCCAGCAGCGGGGGTGGAGGGTTCGATGGCTACACCTTC,CASSGGGGFDGYTF
TRBV20-1,TRBJ1-2,-,-,TGCAGTGCTAGAGATTCAGCAGGGATCGACTATGGCTACACCTTC,CSARDSAGIDYGYTF
TRBV20-1,TRBJ2-3,TRBD2,-,TGCAGTGTTCCGGGACTAGCGGGAGGGCGAGATGCGCAGTATTTT,CSVPGLAGGRDAQYF
TRBV11-2,TRBJ2-5,TRBD2,many,TGTGCCAGCAGCTTAGGGACTAGCGGACAAGAGACCCAGTACTTC,CASSLGTSGQETQYF
TRBV6-1,TRBJ2-5,TRBD2,few,TGTGCCAGCAACGCCGGGACTAGCGGACAAGAGACCCAGTACTTC,CASNAGTSGQETQYF
TRBV20-1,TRBJ2-7,TRBD2,-,TGCAGTGCTAGAAGGACTAGCGGCCCCGCCACCCCCTACGAGCAGTACTTC,CSARRTSGPATPYEQYF
TRBV7-8,TRBJ2-1,TRBD1,few,TGTGCCAGCATCGGCGGGACAGGGGAGTACAATGAGCAGTTCTTC,CASIGGTGEYNEQFF
TRBV20-1,TRBJ2-1,TRBD2,few,TGCAGTGCTAGAGATATTGCCCGACTAGCGGGAGGGCGAAATGAGCAGTTCTTC,CSARDIARLAGGRNEQFF
TRBV20-1,TRBJ1-1,-,many,TGCAGTGCTAGAGCCGGACAGCAAGCTTTCTTT,CSARAGQQAFF
TRBV12-3/TRBV12-4,TRBJ1-5,-,many,TGTGCCAGCAGTTTAGGGGGGATTAGCAATCAGCCCCAGCATTTT,CASSLGGISNQPQHF
TRBV27,TRBJ2-3,TRBD2,few,TGTGCCAGCAGTTACAGGGGCGGGAGGGCCGGGGATACGCAGTATTTT,CASSYRGGRAGDTQYF
TRBV20-1,TRBJ2-2,-,-,TGCAGTGCTAGGTCCCCAGATACCACCGGGGAGCTGTTTTTT,CSARSPDTTGELFF
TRBV19,TRBJ1-5,-,-,TGTGCCAGTAGTATCCTGGACGGCAATCAGCCCCAGCATTTT,CASSILDGNQPQHF
TRBV5-4,TRBJ1-6,-,-,TGTGCCAGCAGCTTGGAGGGGGGCTGGGATTCACCCCTCCACTTT,CASSLEGGWDSPLHF
TRBV5-6,TRBJ2-7,-,-,TGTGCCAGCAGCTTCCAGGGAACGGCCTACGAGCAGTACTTC,CASSFQGTAYEQYF
TRBV7-2,TRBJ2-3,TRBD2,many,TGTGCCAGCAGCCAAAATAGCGGGAGAGTGAATACGCAGTATTTT,CASSQNSGRVNTQYF
TRBV7-9,TRBJ1-1,TRBD1,-,TGTGCCAGCAGTGGACAGGCGAGGACTGAAGCTTTCTTT,CASSGQARTEAFF
TRBV10-3,TRBJ2-5,TRBD1,few,TGTGCCATCAGCACGGGACAGCCACAAGAGACCCAGTACTTC,CAISTGQPQETQYF
TRBV2,TRBJ1-1,-,many,TGTGCCAGCAGTGACGAGGCCGGAAACACTGAAGCTTTCTTT,CASSDEAGNTEAFF
TRBV12-3/TRBV12-4,TRBJ2-1,-,-,TGTGCCAGCACCGAGACCCAGATTGAGCAGTTCTTC,CASTETQIEQFF
TRBV25-1,TRBJ2-5,-,once,TGTGCCAGCACTACTCAGGGCGGACGAGAGACCCAGTGCTTC,CASTTQGGRETQCF
TRBV12-3/TRBV12-4,TRBJ2-1,TRBD2,many,TGTGCCAGCAGTTCCAATCCGGGACTAGCGGGAGGTGAGCAGTTCTTC,CASSSNPGLAGGEQFF
TRBV5-1,TRBJ1-1,-,few,TGCGCCAGCAGCTTGAACATAGGAGGGGAGGCTTTCTTT,CASSLNIGGEAFF
TRBV9,TRBJ2-1,TRBD2,-,TGTGCCAGCAGCGGCGGGACTAGCGGCATCTACAATGAGCAGTTCTTC,CASSGGTSGIYNEQFF
TRBV27,TRBJ1-5,TRBD1,many,TGTGCCAGCAGTTTAAAGGGGGCCAATCAGCCCCAGCATTTT,CASSLKGANQPQHF
TRBV30,TRBJ2-5,-,-,TGTGCCTGGGGGGACTTTGAGACCCAGTACTTC,CAWGDFETQYF